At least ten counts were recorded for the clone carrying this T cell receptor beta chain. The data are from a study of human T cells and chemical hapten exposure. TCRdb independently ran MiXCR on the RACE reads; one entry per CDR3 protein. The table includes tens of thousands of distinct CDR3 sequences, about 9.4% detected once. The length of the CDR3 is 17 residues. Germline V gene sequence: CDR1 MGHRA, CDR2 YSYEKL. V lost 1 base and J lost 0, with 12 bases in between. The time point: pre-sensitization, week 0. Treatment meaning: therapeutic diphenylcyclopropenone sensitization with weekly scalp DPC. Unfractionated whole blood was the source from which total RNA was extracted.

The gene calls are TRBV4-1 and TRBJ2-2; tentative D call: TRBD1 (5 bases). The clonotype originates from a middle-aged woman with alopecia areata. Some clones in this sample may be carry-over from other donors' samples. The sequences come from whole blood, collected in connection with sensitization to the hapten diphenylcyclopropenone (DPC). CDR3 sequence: CASSQVVDTPNTGELFF. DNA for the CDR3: TGCGCCAGCAGCCAAGTTGTGGACACACCGAACACCGGGGAGCTGTTTTTT.